A single sample is the source of the 17 T cell receptor beta chains below, sequenced in a study of OX40 agonist ivuxolimab in advanced cancers. Measured with immunoSEQ multiplex PCR; TCRdb has only the in-frame clones, and not every one. This table holds 44,000 or so clones, approximately 84% found once. The specimen comprised CD4+ or CD8+ T cells sorted from blood, sampled in a trial of the OX40 agonist ivuxolimab. These receptors came from an adult with an advanced solid tumor such as melanoma, head and neck, liver or kidney cancer.

V usage is TRBV21-1 and J usage is TRBJ1-1. TRBV21-1 has pseudogene status. There are 13 residues in the CDR3. CDR3 sequence (DNA): TGTGCCAGCAGCAAACATGGAGGGACTGAAGCTTTCTTT. Translated, it gives CASSKHGGTEAFF.

The genes are TRBV18 and TRBJ1-1, with TRBD1 matching over 7 bases. V was clipped by 3 bases and J by 1 base; unmatched bases: 5. The CDR3 is 15 amino acids. Germline CDR1 reads KGHSH; CDR2 reads LQKENI. The CDR3 here is CASSPIGQANTEAFF. DNA of the CDR3: TGTGCCAGCTCACCGATTGGACAGGCGAACACTGAAGCTTTCTTT.

This clone was counted a single time. Here the CDR3 DNA reads TGTGCCAGTAGTGAACAAGTTCAAGAGACCCAGTACTTC. As protein: CASSEQVQETQYF. The J gene is TRBJ2-5, the V gene TRBV19, with no clear D. The CDR3 is made up of 13 amino acids. The V and J ends lost 5 bases and 2 bases respectively, with 9 bases between them. Germline V gene sequence: CDR1 LNHDA, CDR2 SQIVND (reference sequence).

V usage is TRBV5-1 and J usage is TRBJ2-7; a weak D match, TRBD2 (6 bases). Deletions cut 2 bases from V and 3 bases from J, with 18 bases between. CDR1 SGHRS and CDR2 YFSETQ come from the germline V gene. The CDR3 consists of 16 residues. Written as DNA, the CDR3 is TGCGCCAGCAGCTTAGGCTTGGGGGAGGTTCACTACGAGCAGTACTTC. Amino acids: CASSLGLGEVHYEQYF.

This clone was counted once. The chain employs TRBV19 and TRBJ2-5; 9 bases line up with TRBD1. Trimming cost V 6 bases and J 5 bases; bases outside gene matches: 16. Per the germline V gene, CDR1 is LNHDA and CDR2 is SQIVND (reference sequence). This CDR3 region has 17 residues. The CDR3 here is CASRGGPATGGAETQYF. The CDR3 DNA is TGTGCCAGTAGGGGGGGCCCGGCCACAGGGGGCGCGGAGACCCAGTACTTC.

The rearrangement links TRBV5-1 to TRBJ1-6; D gene ambiguous. Germline values: CDR1 SGHRS, CDR2 YFSETQ. Trimming took off 0 bases at V and 7 bases at J, with 17 bases between the two ends. This CDR3 has 17 amino acids. As DNA, the CDR3 is TGCGCCAGCAGCTTGGGGCCGGGGATGACCCCCAATTCACCCCTCCACTTT. The encoded protein is CASSLGPGMTPNSPLHF.

The CDR3 sequence: CASSDSRGSSTDTQYF. CDR3 nucleotide sequence: TGTGCCAGCAGTGACTCCCGGGGATCCAGCACAGATACGCAGTATTTT. This chain joins TRBV6-4 and TRBJ2-3, with D perhaps TRBD2 (5 bases). The CDR3 sequence is 16 residues long. V was pared by 0 bases and J by 0 bases, with 10 bases between. Germline CDR1 is MRHNA and CDR2 is SNTAGT.

The rearrangement uses TRBV5-1 and TRBJ1-2; D might be TRBD1 (6 bases). V lost 4 bases and J lost 12, with 19 bases in between. CDR1 is SGHRS, CDR2 YFSETQ, per germline. This CDR3 spans 13 amino acids. This chain's CDR3 is CASSVGQRGGHTF. The CDR3 region has the DNA TGCGCCAGCAGCGTCGGACAGAGGGGAGGCCACACCTTC.

V gene TRBV5-6 combines with J gene TRBJ2-2; 10 nucleotides line up with TRBD2. V shed 0 bases, J shed 3 bases, and the junction held 2 bases outside the gene matches. The CDR3 is made up of 16 amino acids. Germline-derived CDR1 and CDR2 are SGHDT and YYEEEE. Here the CDR3 DNA reads TGTGCCAGCAGCTTGGGTAGCGGGAGGCACACCGGGGAGCTGTTTTTT. As protein: CASSLGSGRHTGELFF.

This chain connects TRBV7-9 to TRBJ2-1; D unclear. Trimming pared 1 base from V and 10 bases from J, leaving 11 bases between. CDR1 is SEHNR and CDR2 is FQNEAQ in the germline V gene (reference sequence). The CDR3 is 13 amino acids. In nucleotides, the CDR3 is TGTGCCAGCAGCTTAGGAGTCCGCATGGAGCAGTTCTTC. Its protein is CASSLGVRMEQFF. Full variable domain (rest looked up from reference TRBV7-9 and TRBJ2-1): DTGVSQNPRHKITKRGQNVTFRCDPISEHNRLYWYRQTLGQGPEFLTYFQNEAQLEKSRLLSDRFSAERPKGSFSTLEIQRTEQGDSAMYLCASSLGVRMEQFFGPGTRLTVL.

The J gene is TRBJ2-5, the V gene TRBV13, with a weak D call TRBD2 (5 bases). The CDR3 is made up of 15 amino acids. From germline, CDR1 is PRHDT and CDR2 FYEKMQ (reference sequence). V was clipped by 5 bases and J by 5 bases, with 18 bases between them. This CDR3 is CASSPRSVTGETQYF. The CDR3 DNA reads TGTGCCAGCAGCCCCCGGTCGGTAACGGGGGAGACCCAGTACTTC. Combining the CDR3 with reference TRBV13 and TRBJ2-5 gives the whole variable domain AAGVIQSPRHLIKEKRETATLKCYPIPRHDTVYWYQQGPGQDPQFLISFYEKMQSDKGSIPDRFSAQQFSDYHSELNMSSLELGDSALYFCASSPRSVTGETQYFGPGTRLLVL.

The chain employs TRBV7-2 and TRBJ2-1, with 13 bases matching TRBD2. The V segment lost 1 base and the J segment 9 bases; nucleotides outside the gene matches: 6. This CDR3 is built from 16 residues. The germline V gene encodes CDR1 SGHTA and CDR2 FQGNSA. In DNA, the CDR3 is TGTGCCAGCAGCTTAGGACTAGCGGGAGGTTATAGTGAGCAGTTCTTC. It is translated as CASSLGLAGGYSEQFF.

The rearrangement joins TRBV2 to TRBJ2-5; TRBD1 agrees at 8 bases. CDR3 length equals 13 residues. J was trimmed by 5 bases and V by 6 bases; bases with no gene match: 5. CDR1 is SNHLY, CDR2 FYNNEI, per germline. CDR3 bases: TGTGCCAGCAGCTTGGACAGGGACGAGACCCAGTACTTC. Translation gives CASSLDRDETQYF.

The chain recombines TRBV27 with TRBJ2-7; D remains ambiguous. This CDR3 region has 14 residues. From germline, CDR1 is MNHEY and CDR2 SMNVEV (reference sequence). V lost 6 bases, J lost 1 base, and 13 bases lay in between. The CDR3 region is CASSPRALSYEQYF. The CDR3 DNA follows: TGTGCCAGCAGCCCGCGAGCCTTGTCCTACGAGCAGTACTTC.

This clone was detected a few times. The rearrangement joins TRBV6-5 to TRBJ1-6, with D unclear. CDR1 MNHEY and CDR2 SVGAGI come from the germline V gene. The CDR3 sequence is 12 residues long. Deletions cut 6 bases from V and 13 bases from J, with 13 bases between. This CDR3 is CASRLQGRPLHF. Here the CDR3 DNA reads TGTGCCAGCAGGCTACAAGGCCGGCCCCTCCACTTT.

The V call is TRBV9, the J call TRBJ1-6; 9 bases match TRBD1. V trimming: 4 bases; J trimming: 9 bases; junction bases outside the gene matches: 8. This CDR3 region has 15 residues. The germline V gene has CDR1 SGDLS and CDR2 YYNGEE. The CDR3 DNA follows: TGTGCCAGCAGCCCCGGACAGGGGCAGAGTTCACCCCTCCACTTT. As protein: CASSPGQGQSSPLHF. The full variable domain, in which reference TRBV9 and TRBJ1-6 provide the parts outside the CDR3, is DSGVTQTPKHLITATGQRVTLRCSPRSGDLSVYWYQQSLDQGLQFLIQYYNGEERAKGNILERFSAQQFPDLHSELNLSSLELGDSALYFCASSPGQGQSSPLHFGNGTRLTVT.

The chain joins TRBV10-3 to TRBJ2-1, with a weak D call TRBD2 (5 bases). V lost 4 bases and J lost 9, with 13 bases in between. The CDR3 consists of 13 residues. Germline V gene lookup returns CDR1 ENHRY and CDR2 SYGVKD. CDR3 in amino acids: CAISGRGMAEQFF. CDR3 nucleotides: TGTGCCATCAGTGGACGGGGTATGGCTGAGCAGTTCTTC.